Listed below are T cell receptor beta chains from one sample, sequenced in a study of CD8+CD57+ T cells in acquired aplastic anemia. TCRdb recomputed calls from the reads with MiXCR, one row per CDR3 protein. The sample consists of 250,000 to 300,000 distinct CDR3 sequences, 55% to 60% of them appearing once. Material: sorted CD4+, CD8+, or CD8+CD57+ T cells (not recorded which) from PBMCs. The receptors shown here come from a human donor with severe aplastic anemia or a healthy control (not recorded which). CDR3s include the opening cysteine and the closing phenylalanine or tryptophan. The D gene is left open where the match is weak. Only part of the rows carry a size: once, few, many, or a class if the clone is expanded.

CDR3nt: TGTGCCAGCAGCTTCAGCGGCGGGAACACTGAAGCTTTCTTT
CDR3aa: CASSFSGGNTEAFF
j_gene: TRBJ1-1
abundance: -
v_gene: TRBV7-2
d_gene: -
len: 14

CDR3nt: TGTGCCAGCAGCCAAGGACAGGCCATATCACCCCTCCACTTT
CDR3aa: CASSQGQAISPLHF
j_gene: TRBJ1-6
abundance: -
v_gene: TRBV14
d_gene: -
len: 14

CDR3nt: TGTGCCAGCTCACCAGTCGGGGGACCGAACACTGAAGCTTTCTTT
CDR3aa: CASSPVGGPNTEAFF
j_gene: TRBJ1-1
abundance: many
v_gene: TRBV18
d_gene: -
len: 15

CDR3nt: TGCAGCGTTTTACAGGGGGCGCTAGAAGAGACCCAGTACTTC
CDR3aa: CSVLQGALEETQYF
j_gene: TRBJ2-5
abundance: many
v_gene: TRBV29-1
d_gene: TRBD1
len: 14

CDR3nt: TGCAGTGGTAGCGGGGGGGCCGGGCAAGAGACCCAGTACTTC
CDR3aa: CSGSGGAGQETQYF
j_gene: TRBJ2-5
abundance: -
v_gene: TRBV20-1
d_gene: TRBD2
len: 14

CDR3nt: TGTGCCATCAGTGAGTCTAGTCGTGATCAGCCCCAGCATTTT
CDR3aa: CAISESSRDQPQHF
j_gene: TRBJ1-5
abundance: -
v_gene: TRBV10-3
d_gene: -
len: 14

CDR3nt: TGTGCCAGCAGTGAAGGTCTTCTAGGGCGGACCCAGTACTTC
CDR3aa: CASSEGLLGRTQYF
j_gene: TRBJ2-5
abundance: -
v_gene: TRBV2
d_gene: -
len: 14

CDR3nt: TGTGCCATCAGTGGGGGGCTTTGGGGGACTAATGAAAAACTGTTTTTT
CDR3aa: CAISGGLWGTNEKLFF
j_gene: TRBJ1-4
abundance: many
v_gene: TRBV10-3
d_gene: -
len: 16

CDR3nt: TGTGCCAGCAGTGAAAGGACCACTAATAGCAATCAGCCCCAGCATTTT
CDR3aa: CASSERTTNSNQPQHF
j_gene: TRBJ1-5
abundance: many
v_gene: TRBV9
d_gene: -
len: 16

CDR3nt: TGCGCCAGCAGGACGCCCGATGATACGCAGTATTTT
CDR3aa: CASRTPDDTQYF
j_gene: TRBJ2-3
abundance: once
v_gene: TRBV5-1
d_gene: -
len: 12

CDR3nt: TGTGCCAGTAGTATAGGGCTAGCGGGAGTTAATGAGCAGTTCTTC
CDR3aa: CASSIGLAGVNEQFF
j_gene: TRBJ2-1
abundance: -
v_gene: TRBV7-9
d_gene: TRBD2
len: 15

CDR3nt: TGTGCCAGCAGCTTAGGGACTAGCGGGAGAGCCTACTACAATGAGCAGTTCTTC
CDR3aa: CASSLGTSGRAYYNEQFF
j_gene: TRBJ2-1
abundance: -
v_gene: TRBV7-9
d_gene: TRBD2
len: 18

CDR3nt: TGCGCCAGCAGCTTGCGGGGGGCCCGATCACCCCTCCACTTT
CDR3aa: CASSLRGARSPLHF
j_gene: TRBJ1-6
abundance: -
v_gene: TRBV5-1
d_gene: -
len: 14

CDR3nt: TGTGCCACCAGCAGAGCGGACAAGATCACTGAAGCTTTCTTT
CDR3aa: CATSRADKITEAFF
j_gene: TRBJ1-1
abundance: many
v_gene: TRBV15
d_gene: -
len: 14

CDR3nt: TGTGCCAGCAAGGGACTAGCGGGGGGGGAGGCCCACAATGAGCAGTTCTTC
CDR3aa: CASKGLAGGEAHNEQFF
j_gene: TRBJ2-1
abundance: -
v_gene: TRBV12-3/TRBV12-4
d_gene: TRBD2
len: 17

CDR3nt: TGTGCCAGCAGTGACCCGATTGGCAGGGCGTTCGGGGGCTACACCTTC
CDR3aa: CASSDPIGRAFGGYTF
j_gene: TRBJ1-2
abundance: many
v_gene: TRBV6-5
d_gene: -
len: 16

CDR3nt: TGTGCCAGCAGCTTGGATACCGGGACTAGCGGGGGAAGCACAGATACGCAGTGTTTT
CDR3aa: CASSLDTGTSGGSTDTQCF
j_gene: TRBJ2-3
abundance: -
v_gene: TRBV7-9
d_gene: TRBD2
len: 19

CDR3nt: TGTGCCAGCAGCCGACGACTAGCGGAGGGGAGCTCCTACAATGAGCAGTTCTTC
CDR3aa: CASSRRLAEGSSYNEQFF
j_gene: TRBJ2-1
abundance: once
v_gene: TRBV10-3
d_gene: TRBD2
len: 18

CDR3nt: TGTGCCAGCAGTTCACAGGGAAATAATTCACCCCTCCACTTT
CDR3aa: CASSSQGNNSPLHF
j_gene: TRBJ1-6
abundance: many
v_gene: TRBV6-5
d_gene: -
len: 14

CDR3nt: TGCAGCTGTAACAGGGGCACGGGCAATGAGCAGTTCTTC
CDR3aa: CSCNRGTGNEQFF
j_gene: TRBJ2-1
abundance: medium-sized
v_gene: TRBV29-1
d_gene: TRBD1
len: 13

CDR3nt: TGTGCCAGCGGTGGCGAGACAGGGTTGGAGACCCAGTTCTTC
CDR3aa: CASGGETGLETQFF
j_gene: TRBJ2-1
abundance: -
v_gene: TRBV7-9
d_gene: TRBD1
len: 14

CDR3nt: TGCAGTGCTGCGACAGGGGCAAACTATGGCTACACCTTC
CDR3aa: CSAATGANYGYTF
j_gene: TRBJ1-2
abundance: -
v_gene: TRBV20-1
d_gene: TRBD1
len: 13

CDR3nt: TGTGCCAGCAGTCCCGAGGGCAGGGGGAATTCACCCCTCCACTTT
CDR3aa: CASSPEGRGNSPLHF
j_gene: TRBJ1-6
abundance: -
v_gene: TRBV12-3/TRBV12-4
d_gene: TRBD1
len: 15

CDR3nt: TGTGCCAGCAGTTTCAAATGGGATTCAACCCAGTATTTC
CDR3aa: CASSFKWDSTQYF
j_gene: TRBJ2-5
abundance: -
v_gene: TRBV12-3/TRBV12-4
d_gene: -
len: 13

CDR3nt: TGTGCCACTGGACTAGCGGGGGCCAACACCGGGGAGCTGTTTTTT
CDR3aa: CATGLAGANTGELFF
j_gene: TRBJ2-2
abundance: -
v_gene: TRBV24-1
d_gene: TRBD2
len: 15

CDR3nt: TGTGCCATCTCCCAGGGATCGGACTACGAGCAGTACTTC
CDR3aa: CAISQGSDYEQYF
j_gene: TRBJ2-7
abundance: -
v_gene: TRBV24-1
d_gene: -
len: 13

CDR3nt: TGTGCCAGCTCGGGACAGGGAAATTCACCCCTCCACTTT
CDR3aa: CASSGQGNSPLHF
j_gene: TRBJ1-6
abundance: many
v_gene: TRBV18
d_gene: TRBD1
len: 13

CDR3nt: TGTGCCAGCAGTTACGGAGAAAATCAGCCCCAGCATTTT
CDR3aa: CASSYGENQPQHF
j_gene: TRBJ1-5
abundance: -
v_gene: TRBV6-2/TRBV6-3
d_gene: -
len: 13

CDR3nt: TGTGCCAGCAGTACAAGTTGGTCCTACAATGAGCAGTTCTTC
CDR3aa: CASSTSWSYNEQFF
j_gene: TRBJ2-1
abundance: -
v_gene: TRBV7-9
d_gene: -
len: 14

CDR3nt: TGTGCCAGCAGTTACGGCCCTAATAATGAAAAACTGTTTTTT
CDR3aa: CASSYGPNNEKLFF
j_gene: TRBJ1-4
abundance: many
v_gene: TRBV6-5
d_gene: -
len: 14

CDR3nt: TGTGCCAGCAGCTTACGGGAGGGTGAGCAGTTCTTC
CDR3aa: CASSLREGEQFF
j_gene: TRBJ2-1
abundance: -
v_gene: TRBV7-3
d_gene: TRBD2
len: 12

CDR3nt: TGTGCCAGCATAGCGGGACAAACCTACGAGCAGTACTTC
CDR3aa: CASIAGQTYEQYF
j_gene: TRBJ2-7
abundance: many
v_gene: TRBV28
d_gene: TRBD2
len: 13

CDR3nt: TGTGCCAGCAGCCTCGGACTAGCGGGGGGTGACCAGTACTTC
CDR3aa: CASSLGLAGGDQYF
j_gene: TRBJ2-5
abundance: few
v_gene: TRBV7-2
d_gene: TRBD2
len: 14

CDR3nt: TGTGCCAGCAGCAAAATACAGGGGTATTACACCGGGGAGCTGTTTTTT
CDR3aa: CASSKIQGYYTGELFF
j_gene: TRBJ2-2
abundance: -
v_gene: TRBV5-6
d_gene: TRBD1
len: 16

CDR3nt: TGTGCCAGCAGTTTAGGACAGGTCGCTCAGCCCCAGCATTTT
CDR3aa: CASSLGQVAQPQHF
j_gene: TRBJ1-5
abundance: -
v_gene: TRBV12-3/TRBV12-4
d_gene: -
len: 14

CDR3nt: TGTGCCAGCAGCGTCGGACCCCCACCCGGAGAGACCCAGTACTTC
CDR3aa: CASSVGPPPGETQYF
j_gene: TRBJ2-5
abundance: many
v_gene: TRBV9
d_gene: -
len: 15

CDR3nt: TGCGCCAGCAGCACCGGGACAGGACGCGACACCATATATTTT
CDR3aa: CASSTGTGRDTIYF
j_gene: TRBJ1-3
abundance: many
v_gene: TRBV5-1
d_gene: TRBD1
len: 14

CDR3nt: TGTGCCTGGCGATATTGGACAGCGAGCCCGGCGGAAGGTCCCTCTGGAAACACTGAAGCTTTCTTT
CDR3aa: CAWRYWTASPAEGPSGNTEAFF
j_gene: TRBJ1-1
abundance: -
v_gene: TRBV30
d_gene: -
len: 22

CDR3nt: TGCAGCGTTGAAGATCCCGGTAGGACTAGCGGGACCTACGAGCAGTACTTC
CDR3aa: CSVEDPGRTSGTYEQYF
j_gene: TRBJ2-7
abundance: once
v_gene: TRBV29-1
d_gene: TRBD2
len: 17

CDR3nt: TGTGCCAGCAGTGATGCTGGAGTGAGCTCCTATAATTCACCCCTCCACTTT
CDR3aa: CASSDAGVSSYNSPLHF
j_gene: TRBJ1-6
abundance: many
v_gene: TRBV2
d_gene: -
len: 17